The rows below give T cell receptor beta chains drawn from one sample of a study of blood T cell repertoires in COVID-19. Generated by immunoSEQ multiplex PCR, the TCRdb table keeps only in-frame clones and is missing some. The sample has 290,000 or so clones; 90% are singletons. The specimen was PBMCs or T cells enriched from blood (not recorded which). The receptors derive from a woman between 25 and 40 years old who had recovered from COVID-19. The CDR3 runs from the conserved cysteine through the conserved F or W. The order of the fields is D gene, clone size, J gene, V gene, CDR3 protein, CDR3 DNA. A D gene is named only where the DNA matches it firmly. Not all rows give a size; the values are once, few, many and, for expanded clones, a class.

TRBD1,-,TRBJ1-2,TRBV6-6,CASSWPGQDYGYTF,TGTGCCAGCAGTTGGCCGGGACAGGACTATGGCTACACCTTC
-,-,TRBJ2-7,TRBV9,CASSVRPGDSYEQYF,TGTGCCAGCAGCGTAAGGCCAGGGGACTCCTACGAGCAGTACTTC
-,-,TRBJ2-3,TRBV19,CASSIDPGTDTQYF,TGTGCCAGTAGTATAGATCCCGGCACAGATACGCAGTATTTT
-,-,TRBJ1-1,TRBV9,CASSGGVLNTEAFF,TGTGCCAGCAGCGGGGGGGTTTTGAACACTGAAGCTTTCTTT
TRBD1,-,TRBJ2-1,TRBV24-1,CATSERGQGRNEQFF,TGTGCCACCAGTGAAAGAGGACAGGGGCGGAATGAGCAGTTCTTC
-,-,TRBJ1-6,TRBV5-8,CASSEQGIGSPLHF,TGTGCCAGCAGCGAACAGGGTATTGGTTCACCCCTCCACTTT
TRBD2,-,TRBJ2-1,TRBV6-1,CASSEAMGLVVNEQFF,TGTGCCAGCAGTGAAGCGATGGGACTAGTTGTCAATGAGCAGTTCTTC
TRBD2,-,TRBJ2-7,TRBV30,CAWSGTSDEQYF,TGTGCCTGGAGCGGGACTAGCGACGAGCAGTACTTC
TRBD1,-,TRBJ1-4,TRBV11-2,CASSRDRGTNEKLFF,TGTGCCAGCAGTAGAGACAGGGGAACTAATGAAAAACTGTTTTTT
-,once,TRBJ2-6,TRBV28,CASSLASGGLGANVLTF,TGTGCCAGCAGTTTAGCTTCAGGTGGGCTTGGGGCCAACGTCCTGACTTTC
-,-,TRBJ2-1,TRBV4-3,CASSQDFIYNEQFF,TGCGCCAGCAGCCAAGATTTTATCTACAATGAGCAGTTCTTC
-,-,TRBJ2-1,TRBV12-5,CASGLPNNYNEQFF,TGTGCTAGTGGTTTGCCAAACAACTACAATGAGCAGTTCTTC
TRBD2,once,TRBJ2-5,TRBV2,CASSLRLAGGGETQYF,TGTGCCAGCAGTCTCCGACTAGCGGGAGGGGGAGAGACCCAGTACTTC
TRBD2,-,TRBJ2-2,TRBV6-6,CASSHGTSGRWTGELFF,TGTGCCAGCAGTCATGGGACTAGCGGGAGGTGGACCGGGGAGCTGTTTTTT